The sequence of this TCR beta chain was determined in a study of shared clonotypes between healthy human individuals (dated by TCRdb to 2020 to 2022). As for the study more broadly: The cohort included a few men and a couple of women between 18 and 49 years of age. For each donor, CD4 naive and CD4 memory were each given three plates, CD8 naive was given two plates, and CD8 memory was given one plate. Blood TCR repertoires of about five healthy adults were deeply sequenced to estimate repertoire size and the extent of clonotype sharing between individuals. Different laboratories and diverse techniques were used to prepare libraries and sequence TCR repertoires, to increase sequencing depth and limit assay-specific biases. Per donor, leukapheresis produced somewhere between about 0.8 and 9 billion PBMCs.

Of note for this clone: Its cognate antigen has yet to be identified. Base qualities are not provided; no much larger clone lies one nucleotide away.

In the germline V gene (reference sequence), CDR1 corresponds to LNHDA and CDR2 to SQIVND. Its CDR3 holds 19 amino acids, cysteine through phenylalanine. The entry retains the CDR3 DNA only, 57 bases that are in frame from base 1. Ends trimmed: V by 6 bases, J by 1 base; bases unmatched to a gene: 16. Paper-wide results and their limitations: Even with the large sequencing depth, rarefaction of the sorted-subset datasets indicated that sequencing was incomplete. Compared with non-shared clonotypes, clonotypes shared by all four sorted-subset donors had higher generation probabilities. Sampling was restricted to blood, and TCR repertoires in tissue are likely to differ from TCR repertoires in blood. Naive subsets generally had larger estimated clonotype richness than memory subsets did. Pairwise subsampling indicated that sequencing depth was expected to affect the degree of clonotype sharing among donors. The small number of donors limited the genetic and exposure-history diversity represented. About 5% of naive CD4, 3% to 4% of naive CD8, roughly 2.4% of memory CD4, and more than 0.35% of memory CD8 clonotypes were shared across a few donors.

Donors were healthy HIV-negative adults with no recently reported acute infections or vaccinations. Every donor was a Caucasian adult living in Nashville, Tennessee, USA. CD4+ T cells were enriched by magnetic negative selection; naive cells were then positively selected on CD45RA, and the negative fraction formed the memory subset. Blood was obtained by leukapheresis, after which PBMCs were separated by Ficoll-Histopaque density gradient centrifugation and cryopreserved in liquid nitrogen vapor phase. Purity and quantity of every magnetically sorted T cell population were checked by analytical flow cytometry. From each sorted fraction, genomic DNA was isolated and quantified by UV absorbance on a Nanodrop 2000c. TCR CDR3 regions were amplified from genomic DNA by multiplex PCR using the deep immunoSEQ assay. For each cell subset, the extracted genomic DNA was distributed evenly across all wells of several immunoSEQ 96-well plates, and each plate served as one replicate. For sorted subsets, approximately 210 ng of genomic DNA, equivalent to 30,000 or so T cell genomes, went into each replicate PCR. Purified libraries were measured with a Qubit 3.0 fluorometer, size-checked on a Bioanalyzer 2100, and measured again with the KAPA Library Quantification kit. Each immunoSEQ 96-well plate was sequenced on its own single-read 150-cycle Illumina NextSeq 550 flow cell. The study's own analysis went as follows. Because the immunoSEQ output included only junctional sequences and no quality scores, the filtering could not be the same as the filtering used for full-length reads. To assign V/J genes and CDR3, sequences were annotated using PyIR, a Python wrapper for IgBLAST v1.9, with IMGT germline references. Reads with weak V/J assignments (E-value above 1e-6), missing CDR3, stop codons, out-of-frame junctions, or ambiguous translated residues were removed. V3J clonotypes were defined by identical inferred V gene, J gene, and CDR3 amino acid sequence. To compute the percentage overlap between repertoires, the number of shared unique clonotypes was divided by the size of the smaller repertoire. Three approaches were used to assess repertoire richness: RTK rarefaction, the Chao1 estimator, and Recon v2.1 estimates of unobserved clonotypes. Generation probabilities for all TCRbeta clonotypes obtained by the gDNA method from four donors were computed using OLGA. TCRdb limited this immuneACCESS table to in-frame rearrangements with V and J called. A share of clones is missing; checked studies link under half to unresolved V genes, and the rest is unexplained. The D gene and trimming were derived from the DNA, and the V and J assignments and clone size from that table. The sample includes about 2.4 million clones, with approximately 93% observed a single time. Approximately 0.36% of the sample is taken by the ten largest.

Material: naive CD4+ T cells from PBMCs. The cell subset or site label corresponds to: CD45RA+ positively selected. The clonotype comes from a man between 18 and 35 years old in good health. Some clones in this sample may be carry-over from other donors' samples. Recombination connected TRBV19 to TRBJ1-1, with 11 bases aligning to TRBD1. The DNA sequence reads TGTGCCAGTAGAGGTTCGATACGGGACAGGGGGTATTCGAACACTGAAGCTTTCTTT. This is translated as CASRGSIRDRGYSNTEAFF.